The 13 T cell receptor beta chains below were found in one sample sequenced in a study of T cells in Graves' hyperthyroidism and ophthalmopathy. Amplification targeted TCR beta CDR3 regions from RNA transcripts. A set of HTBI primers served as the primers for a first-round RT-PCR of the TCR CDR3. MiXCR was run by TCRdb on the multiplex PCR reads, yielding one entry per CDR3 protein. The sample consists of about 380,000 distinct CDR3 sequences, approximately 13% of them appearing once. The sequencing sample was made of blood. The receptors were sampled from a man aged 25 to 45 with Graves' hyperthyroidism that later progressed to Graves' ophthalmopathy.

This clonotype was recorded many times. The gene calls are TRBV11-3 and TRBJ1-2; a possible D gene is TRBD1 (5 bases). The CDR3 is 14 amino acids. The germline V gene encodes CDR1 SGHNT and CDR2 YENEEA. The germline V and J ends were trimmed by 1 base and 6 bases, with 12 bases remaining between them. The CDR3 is CASSLGTGGNGYTF. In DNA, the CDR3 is TGTGCCAGCAGCTTAGGCACAGGTGGTAATGGCTACACCTTC.

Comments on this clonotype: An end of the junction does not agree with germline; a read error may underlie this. CDR3 nucleotide sequence: TGTGCCAGCGGTGACAGGGAGGGATATGGCTACACCTTC. Residues: CASGDREGYGYTF. The chain combines TRBV2 with TRBJ1-2; 7 bases agree with TRBD1. CDR3 length: 13 residues. CDR1 is SNHLY, CDR2 FYNNEI, per germline.

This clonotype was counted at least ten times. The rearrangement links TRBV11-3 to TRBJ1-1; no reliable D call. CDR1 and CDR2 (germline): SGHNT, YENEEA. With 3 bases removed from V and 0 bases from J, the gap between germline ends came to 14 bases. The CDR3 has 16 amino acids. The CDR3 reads CASSLGRGYLNTEAFF. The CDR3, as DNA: TGTGCCAGCAGCTTGGGTAGAGGGTACCTGAACACTGAAGCTTTCTTT. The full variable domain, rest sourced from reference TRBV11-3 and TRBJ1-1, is EAGVVQSPRYKIIEKKQPVAFWCNPISGHNTLYWYLQNLGQGPELLIRYENEEAVDDSQLPKDRFSAERLKGVDSTLKIQPAELGDSAVYLCASSLGRGYLNTEAFFGQGTRLTVV.

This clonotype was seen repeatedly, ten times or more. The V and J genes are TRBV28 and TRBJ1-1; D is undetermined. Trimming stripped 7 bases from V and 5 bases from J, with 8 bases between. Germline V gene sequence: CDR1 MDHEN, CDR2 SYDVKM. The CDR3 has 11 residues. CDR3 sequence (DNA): TGTGCCAGCACCCTCTTAACTGAAGCTTTCTTT. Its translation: CASTLLTEAFF.

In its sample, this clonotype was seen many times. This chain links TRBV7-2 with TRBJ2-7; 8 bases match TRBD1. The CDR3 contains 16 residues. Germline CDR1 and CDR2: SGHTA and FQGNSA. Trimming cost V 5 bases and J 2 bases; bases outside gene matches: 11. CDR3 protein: CASSPSVGQGTYEQYF. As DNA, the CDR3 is TGTGCCAGCAGCCCGAGCGTTGGACAGGGTACCTACGAGCAGTACTTC.

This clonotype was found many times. CDR3 sequence reads: CASSRGDYQAETQYF. The CDR3 DNA is TGTGCCAGCAGTCGGGGGGACTATCAGGCGGAGACCCAGTACTTC. The V gene is TRBV6-1, the J gene TRBJ2-5; the match to TRBD2 covers 7 bases. CDR3 length: 15 amino acids. The V segment lost 5 bases and the J segment 5 bases; nucleotides outside the gene matches: 11. Germline CDR1 is MNHNS and CDR2 is SASEGT.

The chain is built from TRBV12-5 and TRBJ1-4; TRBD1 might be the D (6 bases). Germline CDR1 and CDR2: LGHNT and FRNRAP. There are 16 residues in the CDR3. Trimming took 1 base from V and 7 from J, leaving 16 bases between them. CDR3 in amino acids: CASGLGKQGPTEKLFF. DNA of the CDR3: TGTGCTAGTGGTTTGGGCAAACAGGGCCCGACTGAAAAACTGTTTTTT.

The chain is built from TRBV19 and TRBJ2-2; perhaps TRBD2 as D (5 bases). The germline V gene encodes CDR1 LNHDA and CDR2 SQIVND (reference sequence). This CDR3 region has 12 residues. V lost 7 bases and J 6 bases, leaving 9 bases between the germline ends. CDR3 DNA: TGTGCCAGTAATCCGGAGGCCGGGGAGCTGTTTTTT. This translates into CASNPEAGELFF.

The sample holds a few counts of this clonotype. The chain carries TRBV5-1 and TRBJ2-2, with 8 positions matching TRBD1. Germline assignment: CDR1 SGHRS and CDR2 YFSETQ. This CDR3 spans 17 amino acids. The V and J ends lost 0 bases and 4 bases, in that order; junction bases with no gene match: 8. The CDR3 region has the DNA TGCGCCAGCAGCTTGGATCCCCCCACAGGGGGCACCGGGGAGCTGTTTTTT. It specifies CASSLDPPTGGTGELFF.

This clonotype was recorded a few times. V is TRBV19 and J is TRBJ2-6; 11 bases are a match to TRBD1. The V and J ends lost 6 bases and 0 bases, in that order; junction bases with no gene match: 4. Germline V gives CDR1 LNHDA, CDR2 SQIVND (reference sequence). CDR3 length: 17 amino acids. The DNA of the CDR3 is TGTGCCAGTAGGGACAGGGGGCGCAGCTCTGGGGCCAACGTCCTGACTTTC. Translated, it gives CASRDRGRSSGANVLTF.

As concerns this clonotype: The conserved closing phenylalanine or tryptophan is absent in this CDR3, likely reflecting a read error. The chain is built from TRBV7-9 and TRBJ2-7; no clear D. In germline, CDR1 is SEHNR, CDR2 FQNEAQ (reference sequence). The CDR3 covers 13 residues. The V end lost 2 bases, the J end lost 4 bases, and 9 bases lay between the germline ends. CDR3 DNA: TGTGCCAGCAGCTTAAGTCTGGGATACGAGCAGTACCTC. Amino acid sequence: CASSLSLGYEQYL.

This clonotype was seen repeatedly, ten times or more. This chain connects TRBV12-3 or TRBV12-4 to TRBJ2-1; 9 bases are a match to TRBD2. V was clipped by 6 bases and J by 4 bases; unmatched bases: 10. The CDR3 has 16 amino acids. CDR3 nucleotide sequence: TGTGCCAGCAGACCTACAGGGCTAGCGGGGTACAATGAGCAGTTCTTC. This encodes CASRPTGLAGYNEQFF.

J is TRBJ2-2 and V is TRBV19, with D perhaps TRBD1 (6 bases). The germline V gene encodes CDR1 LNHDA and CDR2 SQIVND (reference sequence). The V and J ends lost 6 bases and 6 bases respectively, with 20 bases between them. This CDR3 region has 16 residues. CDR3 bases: TGTGCCAGTAGGTCGCCAGGGGAACATCTCGCCGGGGAGCTGTTTTTT. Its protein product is CASRSPGEHLAGELFF.